This is a list of T cell receptor beta chains from one sample in a study of T cells in Graves' hyperthyroidism and ophthalmopathy. Each CDR3 protein gets one entry after TCRdb re-called the multiplex PCR reads with MiXCR. This table has nearly 750,000 distinct CDR3 sequences, roughly 32% appearing once. The specimen sequenced was blood. Source of these receptors: a woman aged 40-49 years with Graves' hyperthyroidism. Each CDR3 is given with its conserved first and last residue. The D gene is left open where the match is weak. Rows give clone size only sometimes, using once, few, many, or a class for an expanded clone.

D gene | J gene | V gene | clone size | CDR3 protein | CDR3 DNA
. | TRBJ2-2 | TRBV4-1 | few | CASSQAQLANTGELFF | TGCGCCAGCAGCCAAGCTCAGCTAGCGAACACCGGGGAGCTGTTTTTT
TRBD1 | TRBJ1-3 | TRBV20-1 | . | CSANKTGPLSGNTIYF | TGCAGTGCTAATAAGACAGGGCCCCTTTCTGGAAACACCATATATTTT
. | TRBJ1-1 | TRBV27 | many | CASSRWVGTEAFF | TGTGCCAGCAGTCGATGGGTTGGCACTGAAGCTTTCTTT
TRBD1 | TRBJ1-6 | TRBV7-2 | many | CASSAGGERNSPLHF | TGTGCCAGCAGCGCAGGGGGCGAAAGGAATTCACCCCTCCACTTT
TRBD1 | TRBJ1-1 | TRBV12-3/TRBV12-4 | many | CATTQQGINTEAFF | TGTGCCACCACCCAACAGGGGATTAACACTGAAGCTTTCTTT
. | TRBJ1-5 | TRBV7-9 | many | CASSLDVGGFSATQHF | TGTGCCAGCAGCTTAGATGTAGGGGGATTTAGTGCGACCCAGCATTTT
. | TRBJ1-1 | TRBV12-3/TRBV12-4 | few | CASSLVALNTEAFF | TGTGCCAGCAGTTTGGTAGCTTTGAACACTGAAGCTTTCTTT
. | TRBJ2-3 | TRBV24-1 | . | CATSRTDTSTDTQYF | TGTGCCACCTCCCGGACTGACACTAGCACAGATACGCAGTATTTT
TRBD2 | TRBJ2-7 | TRBV2 | . | CASSQDLRGISYEQYF | TGTGCCAGCAGCCAAGACTTGCGGGGGATCTCCTACGAGCAGTACTTC
TRBD1 | TRBJ1-3 | TRBV7-9 | . | CASSPPAGGNSGNTIYF | TGTGCCAGCTCACCACCGGCAGGGGGCAATTCTGGAAACACCATATATTTT
TRBD1 | TRBJ1-5 | TRBV6-1 | . | CASSAAGGGPISAQHF | TGTGCCAGCAGTGCGGCGGGAGGGGGCCCAATTTCGGCCCAGCATTTT
. | TRBJ1-1 | TRBV6-1 | . | CASSAMKGFF | TGTGCCAGCAGCGCCATGAAGGGGTTCTTT
TRBD1 | TRBJ1-6 | TRBV7-2 | . | CAGPQGAHRGSPLHF | TGTGCCGGCCCCCAGGGGGCCCATCGAGGGTCACCCCTCCACTTT
. | TRBJ1-4 | TRBV28 | . | CASSFPNRGEKLFF | TGTGCCAGCAGTTTCCCTAACCGGGGCGAAAAACTGTTTTTT
. | TRBJ1-1 | TRBV5-1 | few | CASSIRESNTEAFF | TGCGCCAGCAGCATAAGGGAGTCGAACACTGAAGCTTTCTTT
. | TRBJ1-2 | TRBV20-1 | many | CSAGRQTPSANYGYTF | TGCAGTGCTGGTCGACAGACCCCGTCAGCTAACTATGGCTACACCTTC
TRBD1 | TRBJ1-2 | TRBV12-3/TRBV12-4 | many | CASSLGQAGGYTF | TGTGCCAGCAGTTTGGGACAGGCTGGGGGCTACACCTTC
. | TRBJ2-3 | TRBV24-1 | few | CATSDTTGRGTQYF | TGTGCCACCAGTGATACGACAGGGCGGGGTACGCAGTATTTT
. | TRBJ1-1 | TRBV11-1 | many | CASSLAAWVGGTEAFF | TGTGCCAGCAGCTTAGCGGCCTGGGTAGGAGGCACTGAAGCTTTCTTT
. | TRBJ1-1 | TRBV7-3 | . | CASLGDPRVTEAFF | TGTGCCAGCCTAGGGGACCCCAGGGTCACTGAAGCTTTCTTT
. | TRBJ1-3 | TRBV2 | . | CASSESGASSGNTIYF | TGTGCCAGCAGTGAAAGCGGGGCCTCCTCTGGAAACACCATATATTTT
. | TRBJ2-5 | TRBV6-1 | . | CASRGVGQPQYF | TGTGCCAGCAGGGGGGTAGGTCAGCCCCAGTACTTC
. | TRBJ1-4 | TRBV12-3/TRBV12-4 | . | CASGDQGKLFF | TGTGCCAGCGGGGACCAGGGGAAACTGTTTTTT
. | TRBJ1-4 | TRBV12-3/TRBV12-4 | . | CASSLAGGSFEKLFF | TGTGCCAGCAGTTTAGCCGGAGGGAGTTTTGAAAAACTGTTTTTT
. | TRBJ2-5 | TRBV6-5 | . | CASTPEQGLRKTQYF | TGTGCCAGTACCCCGGAGCAGGGGCTTAGGAAGACCCAGTACTTC
. | TRBJ1-1 | TRBV7-9 | . | CASSQEAGQMNTEAFF | TGCGCCAGCAGCCAAGAAGCCGGACAGATGAACACTGAAGCTTTCTTT
. | TRBJ2-7 | TRBV10-2 | . | CASSQDEKGGFYEQYF | TGCGCCAGCAGCCAAGATGAAAAGGGGGGGTTCTACGAGCAGTACTTC
. | TRBJ1-1 | TRBV9 | . | CASSLEHYGDLNTEAFF | TGTGCCAGCAGTCTAGAACATTACGGTGACTTGAACACTGAAGCTTTCTTT
. | TRBJ1-2 | TRBV10-1 | many | CASSESGHNYGYTF | TGCGCCAGCAGTGAGTCGGGACACAACTATGGCTACACCTTC
. | TRBJ1-2 | TRBV6-1 | many | CASERGYTF | TGTGCCAGCGAGAGAGGCTACACCTTC